This TCR beta chain emerged from a study of cytotoxic CD8 clonotypes in ibrutinib-treated CLL. Germline loops: CDR1 LNHNV, CDR2 YYDKDF (reference sequence). The germline V and J ends were trimmed by 1 base and 10 bases, with 20 bases remaining between them. The CDR3 is 16 residues long. This clone was seen a handful of times. Assay used: immunoSEQ multiplex PCR; TCRdb lists only in-frame clones, some missing. The sample records under 200,000 clones, roughly 80% being singletons. The starting material was PBMCs, obtained after 12 months of ibrutinib treatment. This chain links TRBV15 with TRBJ2-1; possibly TRBD2 for D (6 bases). This clonotype was obtained from a human donor with chronic lymphocytic leukemia. DNA of the CDR3: TGTGCCACCAGCAGAGTAGGGACCGGCGGGATCAACGAGCAGTTCTTC. Translation: CATSRVGTGGINEQFF.